Below, 26 T cell receptor beta chains from the same sample are listed, as sequenced in a study of regulatory T cells in long-lasting Graves disease. Sequencing libraries for TCR beta were prepared with iRepertoire HTBI primers and Arm-PCR of CDR3 regions. TCRdb itself ran the multiplex PCR reads through MiXCR, one entry per CDR3 protein. The repertoire holds around 320,000 distinct CDR3 sequences, with around 17% as singletons. Time point given: newly diagnosed GD, antithyroid drugs for less than 3 months. PBMC RNA was the source of the TCR library. This same sample was also part of a study on T cells in Graves' hyperthyroidism and ophthalmopathy.

The specimen was peripheral blood mononuclear cells (PBMCs), collected at new diagnosis, from a patient treated with antithyroid drugs. The receptors originated from a man aged 35 to 55 with Graves disease.

This clonotype was seen ten or more times. The V gene is TRBV6-1, the J gene TRBJ1-6, with TRBD1 identical over 7 bases. The J segment lost 4 bases and the V segment lost 6 bases, leaving 3 bases of the junction unmatched. In germline, CDR1 is MNHNS, CDR2 SASEGT. The length of the CDR3 is 14 residues. CDR3: CASRPQGYNSPLHF. CDR3 DNA sequence: TGTGCCAGCAGACCACAGGGGTATAATTCACCCCTCCACTTT.

This clonotype was found many times. The gene calls are TRBV20-1 and TRBJ2-7; 7 bases are a match to TRBD2. There are 13 residues in the CDR3. The V segment lost 2 bases and the J segment 1 base; nucleotides outside the gene matches: 2. Per germline, CDR1 DFQATT and CDR2 SNEGSKA (reference sequence). The CDR3 DNA follows: TGCAGTGCTAGACCTAGCGGTTCCTACGAGCAGTACTTC. Translating gives CSARPSGSYEQYF.

The sample holds many counts of this clonotype. CDR3 sequence (DNA): TGTGCCAGCAGCCTCGTCCTACTAGCGGGGGGGACCCAAGAGACCCAGTACTTC. Protein product: CASSLVLLAGGTQETQYF. The chain recombines TRBV2 with TRBJ2-5, with 13 nucleotides matching TRBD2. V was clipped by 6 bases and J by 1 base; unmatched bases: 11. In germline, CDR1 is SNHLY, CDR2 FYNNEI. The CDR3 is 18 residues long.

This chain uses TRBV19 with TRBJ2-3, with D unclear. V lost 3 bases and J 6 bases, leaving 10 bases between the germline ends. CDR1 LNHDA and CDR2 SQIVND come from the germline V gene (reference sequence). This CDR3 region has 13 residues. The CDR3: CASSIVRADTQYF. For the CDR3, the DNA is TGTGCCAGTAGTATCGTACGAGCCGATACGCAGTATTTT.

This clonotype occurred many times. The rearrangement joins TRBV28 to TRBJ1-2, with D unresolved. The CDR3 is 11 amino acids. V was pared by 6 bases and J by 4 bases, with 6 bases between. Germline loops: CDR1 MDHEN, CDR2 SYDVKM. CDR3 nucleotides: TGTGCCAGCAGCAACCTCTATGGCTACACCTTC. Protein: CASSNLYGYTF.

This clonotype showed up just a few times. The genes are TRBV7-9 and TRBJ2-2; no clear D. V was cut by 8 bases and J by 7 bases, with 14 bases left in between. The CDR3 length is 13 residues. Germline CDR1 SEHNR, CDR2 FQNEAQ (reference sequence). CDR3 amino acids: CASDRPLGGELFF. CDR3 bases: TGTGCCAGCGACCGACCTCTTGGCGGGGAGCTGTTTTTT.

This clonotype occurred a few times. The CDR3 loop reads CASSSIAGSTGELFF. The CDR3 region has the DNA TGCGCCAGCAGCTCTATAGCGGGGAGCACCGGGGAGCTGTTTTTT. V is TRBV5-1 and J is TRBJ2-2; 8 bases fit TRBD2. Losses at the gene ends were 3 bases for V and 4 bases for J; bases not matched to a gene: 5. Looked up from germline, CDR1 is SGHRS and CDR2 is YFSETQ. The CDR3 spans 15 residues. The full variable domain, in which reference TRBV5-1 and TRBJ2-2 provide the parts outside the CDR3, is KAGVTQTPRYLIKTRGQQVTLSCSPISGHRSVSWYQQTPGQGLQFLFEYFSETQRNKGNFPGRFSGRQFSNSRSEMNVSTLELGDSALYLCASSSIAGSTGELFFGEGSRLTVL.

This clonotype was observed many times. The genes are TRBV28 and TRBJ2-7; the match to TRBD1 covers 7 bases. V gave up 11 bases and J gave up 4 bases; unmatched junction bases: 14. Per the germline V gene, CDR1 is MDHEN and CDR2 is SYDVKM. This CDR3 comprises 14 residues. The CDR3, as DNA: TGTGCCCACAGACCGCGGACAGGCGGATACGAGCAGTACTTC. Residues: CAHRPRTGGYEQYF.

This clonotype was counted only a few times. The chain carries TRBV28 and TRBJ1-5; D not certain. This CDR3 is 14 amino acids long. Germline CDR1 is MDHEN and CDR2 is SYDVKM. Between the trimmed V and J ends, which lost 5 bases and 2 bases, there was a span of 10 bases. The CDR3 region is CASSAPGGNQPQHF. CDR3 DNA: TGTGCCAGCAGTGCACCTGGCGGCAATCAGCCCCAGCATTTT.

J is TRBJ2-2 and V is TRBV19; D gene ambiguous. From germline, CDR1 is LNHDA and CDR2 SQIVND (reference sequence). The V end lost 5 bases, the J end lost 0 bases, and 13 bases lay between the germline ends. The CDR3 is 16 residues long. Written as DNA, the CDR3 is TGTGCCAGTAGTGGGAACGCGGCCGCGAACACCGGGGAGCTGTTTTTT. It translates to CASSGNAAANTGELFF. The complete variable domain, with remaining parts taken from reference TRBV19 and TRBJ2-2, reads DGGITQSPKYLFRKEGQNVTLSCEQNLNHDAMYWYRQDPGQGLRLIYYSQIVNDFQKGDIAEGYSVSREKKESFPLTVTSAQKNPTAFYLCASSGNAAANTGELFFGEGSRLTVL.

The chain uses TRBV11-2 and TRBJ1-3; 9 bases fit TRBD1. The CDR3 runs 18 residues. In germline, CDR1 is SGHAT, CDR2 FQNNGV. J lost 0 bases, V lost 0 bases, and 6 bases had no gene match. CDR3 sequence reads: CASSLDPPGQGSGNTIYF. The CDR3 region has the DNA TGTGCCAGCAGCTTAGATCCGCCGGGACAGGGCTCTGGAAACACCATATATTTT.

This clonotype was seen only once. V usage is TRBV12-5 and J usage is TRBJ1-4, with unresolved D. From germline, CDR1 is LGHNT and CDR2 FRNRAP. V lost 9 bases and J 4 bases, leaving 9 bases between the germline ends. The CDR3 is made up of 12 amino acids. The CDR3 loop reads CASGDNNEKLFF. The CDR3 nucleotides are TGTGCTAGCGGGGATAATAATGAAAAACTGTTTTTT.

A few counts support this clonotype. J is TRBJ1-5 and V is TRBV6-1; D perhaps matches TRBD1 (6 bases). Between the trimmed V and J ends, which lost 3 bases and 2 bases, there was a span of 11 bases. The CDR3 covers 15 residues. Germline CDR1 reads MNHNS; CDR2 reads SASEGT. CDR3 bases: TGTGCCAGCAGTGAGGGGGACACTCGCAATCAGCCCCAGCATTTT. This translates into CASSEGDTRNQPQHF.

V and J are TRBV4-1 and TRBJ2-6; D not resolved. Trimming pared 6 bases from V and 0 bases from J, leaving 9 bases between. Germline V gene lookup returns CDR1 MGHRA and CDR2 YSYEKL. There are 15 residues in the CDR3. As DNA, the CDR3 is TGCGCCAGCAGATTCCAGTTCTCTGGGGCCAACGTCCTGACTTTC. It specifies CASRFQFSGANVLTF.

This clonotype was observed at least ten times. The rearrangement links TRBV6-2 or TRBV6-3 to TRBJ2-5; 9 bases agree with TRBD2. This CDR3 has 14 amino acids. Germline assignment: CDR1 MNHEY and CDR2 SVGEGT. J lost 3 bases, V lost 7 bases, and 6 bases had no gene match. The CDR3 is CASKPRGGEETQYF. The CDR3 bases are TGTGCCAGCAAACCGCGGGGGGGAGAAGAGACCCAGTACTTC.

This clonotype was found many times. The chain links TRBV20-1 to TRBJ2-7; D is possibly TRBD2 (5 bases). The CDR3 contains 13 residues. Germline V gives CDR1 DFQATT, CDR2 SNEGSKA (reference sequence). The ends were cut back, 5 bases at V and 2 bases at J, with 13 bases in the middle. CDR3 protein: CSASAGPPYEQYF. For the CDR3, the DNA is TGCAGTGCTTCGGCGGGCCCCCCCTACGAGCAGTACTTC.

This clonotype was detected a few times. The chain employs TRBV12-3 or TRBV12-4 and TRBJ2-7; 11 nucleotides agree with TRBD2. This CDR3 has 15 amino acids. V shed 4 bases, J shed 1 base, and the junction held 3 bases outside the gene matches. CDR3 in DNA: TGTGCCAGCAGTTGGGGACTAGCGGTTTCCTACGAGCAGTACTTC. Its protein is CASSWGLAVSYEQYF.

This clonotype was counted a few times. This sequence joins TRBV20-1 and TRBJ2-2; D is uncertain. The CDR3 spans 13 residues. Germline V gene data show CDR1 as DFQATT and CDR2 as SNEGSKA (reference sequence). V lost 0 bases, J lost 2 bases, and 4 bases lay in between. CDR3 sequence reads: CSARDGNTGELFF. The CDR3 bases are TGCAGTGCTAGAGACGGTAACACCGGGGAGCTGTTTTTT.

This clonotype was observed at least ten times. The chain employs TRBV6-2 or TRBV6-3 and TRBJ1-5; D gene ambiguous. Trimming pared 0 bases from V and 0 bases from J, leaving 9 bases between. The CDR3 length is 16 residues. Germline CDR1 MNHEY, CDR2 SVGEGT. The DNA for the CDR3 is TGTGCCAGCAGTTACTCGATGGGTTATAGCAATCAGCCCCAGCATTTT. The encoded protein is CASSYSMGYSNQPQHF.

The V and J genes are TRBV2 and TRBJ1-1; TRBD1 matches 9 bases. The CDR3 loop spans 14 amino acids. Germline assignment: CDR1 SNHLY and CDR2 FYNNEI. After removal of 4 bases from V and 8 bases from J, the junction contained 8 bases not matched to a gene. The CDR3 here is CASSGQGGLSEAFF. The CDR3 DNA follows: TGTGCCAGCAGTGGACAGGGGGGACTTTCGGAAGCTTTCTTT.

Many counts were recorded for this clonotype. In DNA, the CDR3 is TGTGCCAGCAGAACGCCAGGGGGCGGGAAGGACTATGGCTACACCTTC. It encodes CASRTPGGGKDYGYTF. J is TRBJ1-2 and V is TRBV28; 8 positions match TRBD1. V trimming: 6 bases; J trimming: 3 bases; junction bases outside the gene matches: 12. Germline-derived CDR1 and CDR2 are MDHEN and SYDVKM. The CDR3 is made up of 16 amino acids.

Regarding this clonotype: This may come from a read error, since a much larger clone is one base off. The V and J genes are TRBV7-2 and TRBJ2-1; no clear D. Germline V CDR1 and CDR2: SGHTA, FQGNSA. This CDR3 region has 17 residues. The CDR3 loop is CASSPPGYGYSYNGQFF. The CDR3 DNA reads TGTGCCAGCAGCCCGCCTGGGTACGGGTACTCCTACAATGGGCAGTTCTTC.

This clonotype appeared a few times. CDR3 sequence (DNA): TGCAGTGCGAAGAGCTCCTATAATTCACCCCTCCACTTT. Amino acids: CSAKSSYNSPLHF. The genes are TRBV20-1 and TRBJ1-6; D unclear. The germline V gene encodes CDR1 DFQATT and CDR2 SNEGSKA (reference sequence). Trimming took off 6 bases at V and 0 bases at J, with 6 bases between the two ends. CDR3 size: 13 residues.

The V and J genes are TRBV9 and TRBJ2-5; TRBD1 agrees at 7 bases. The CDR3 is made up of 15 amino acids. J gave up 4 bases and V 3 bases, and 9 bases lay outside the gene matches. The germline gives CDR1 SGDLS, CDR2 YYNGEE. CDR3 in amino acids: CASSDRTGLGETQYF. In DNA, the CDR3 is TGTGCCAGCAGCGACCGGACAGGATTAGGAGAGACCCAGTACTTC.

Many counts were recorded for this clonotype. V is TRBV7-2 and J is TRBJ2-7, with D perhaps matching TRBD1 or TRBD2 (5 bases each). The germline gives CDR1 SGHTA, CDR2 FQGNSA. This CDR3 contains 13 residues. V was clipped by 5 bases and J by 2 bases, with 10 bases between them. The CDR3, as DNA: TGTGCCAGCAGCGCTGGGACGACCTACGAGCAGTACTTC. It codes for CASSAGTTYEQYF. Full variable domain (missing parts from reference TRBV7-2 and TRBJ2-7): GAGVSQSPSNKVTEKGKDVELRCDPISGHTALYWYRQSLGQGLEFLIYFQGNSAPDKSGLPSDRFSAERTGGSVSTLTIQRTQQEDSAVYLCASSAGTTYEQYFGPGTRLTVT.

The table lists this clonotype with a count of one. A far more abundant clone sits one base away, making this likely a read error. The chain couples TRBV20-1 to TRBJ2-1; TRBD1 agrees at 8 bases. Germline CDR1 and CDR2: DFQATT and SNEGSKA (reference sequence). V shed 0 bases, J shed 10 bases, and the junction held 8 bases outside the gene matches. The CDR3 loop spans 14 amino acids. The CDR3 reads CSARDRTGIHEQFF. The DNA of the CDR3 is TGCAGTGCTAGAGACCGGACAGGGATACACGAGCAGTTCTTC.